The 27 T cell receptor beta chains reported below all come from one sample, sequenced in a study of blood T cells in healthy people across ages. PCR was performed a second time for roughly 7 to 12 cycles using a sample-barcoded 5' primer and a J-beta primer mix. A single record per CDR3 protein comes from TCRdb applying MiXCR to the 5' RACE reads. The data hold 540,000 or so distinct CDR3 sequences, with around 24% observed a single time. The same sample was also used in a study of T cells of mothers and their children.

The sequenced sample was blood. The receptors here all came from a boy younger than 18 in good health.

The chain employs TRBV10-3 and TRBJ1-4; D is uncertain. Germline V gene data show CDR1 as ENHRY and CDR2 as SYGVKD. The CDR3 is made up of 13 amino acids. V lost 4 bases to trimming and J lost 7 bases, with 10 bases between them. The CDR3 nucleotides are TGTGCCATCAGTGGGAGTGAGAGTGAAAAACTGTTTTTT. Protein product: CAISGSESEKLFF.

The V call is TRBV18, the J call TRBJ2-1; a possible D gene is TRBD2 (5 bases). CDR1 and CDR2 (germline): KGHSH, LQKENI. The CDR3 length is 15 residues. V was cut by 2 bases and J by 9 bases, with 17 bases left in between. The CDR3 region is CASSPKGSLSLEQFF. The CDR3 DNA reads TGTGCCAGCTCACCAAAAGGGAGTCTCAGCCTTGAGCAGTTCTTC.

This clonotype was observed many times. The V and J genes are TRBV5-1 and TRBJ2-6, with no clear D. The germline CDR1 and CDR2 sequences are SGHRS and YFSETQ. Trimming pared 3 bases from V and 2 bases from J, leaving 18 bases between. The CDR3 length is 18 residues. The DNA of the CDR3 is TGCGCCAGCAGCTGGTTATGGGAAGGCGTAACTGGGGCCAACGTCCTGACTTTC. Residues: CASSWLWEGVTGANVLTF.

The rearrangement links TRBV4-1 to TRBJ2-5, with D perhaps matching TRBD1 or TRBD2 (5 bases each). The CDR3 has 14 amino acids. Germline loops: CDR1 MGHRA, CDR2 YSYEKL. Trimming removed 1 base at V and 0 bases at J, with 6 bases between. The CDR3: CASSQGGYQETQYF. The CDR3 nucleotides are TGCGCCAGCAGCCAAGGGGGGTACCAAGAGACCCAGTACTTC.

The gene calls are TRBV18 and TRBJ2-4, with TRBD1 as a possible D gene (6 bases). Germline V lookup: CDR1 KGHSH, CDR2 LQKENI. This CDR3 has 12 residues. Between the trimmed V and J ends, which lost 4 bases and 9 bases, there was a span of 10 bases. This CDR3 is CASSQDRSIQYF. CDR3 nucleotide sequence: TGTGCCAGCTCACAGGACAGATCCATTCAGTACTTC.

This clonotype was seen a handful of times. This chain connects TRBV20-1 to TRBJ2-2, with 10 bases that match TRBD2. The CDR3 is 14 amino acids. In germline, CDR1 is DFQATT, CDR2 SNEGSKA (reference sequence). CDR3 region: CSALAGGNTGELFF. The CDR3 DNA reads TGCAGCGCCTTAGCGGGGGGAAACACCGGGGAGCTGTTTTTT.

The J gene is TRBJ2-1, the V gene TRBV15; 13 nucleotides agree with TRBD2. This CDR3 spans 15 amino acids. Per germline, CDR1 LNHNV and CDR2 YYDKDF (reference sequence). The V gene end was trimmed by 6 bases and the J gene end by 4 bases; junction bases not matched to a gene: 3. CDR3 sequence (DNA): TGTGCCACCAGTAGGGGACTAGCGGGATACAATGAGCAGTTCTTC. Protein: CATSRGLAGYNEQFF.

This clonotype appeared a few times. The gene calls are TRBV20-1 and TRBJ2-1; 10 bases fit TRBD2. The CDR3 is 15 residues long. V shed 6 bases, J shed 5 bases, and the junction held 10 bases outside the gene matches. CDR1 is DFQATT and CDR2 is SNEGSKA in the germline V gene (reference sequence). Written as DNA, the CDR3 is TGCAGTGCCGACCCCGGACTAGCGGATAACAATGAGCAGTTCTTC. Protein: CSADPGLADNNEQFF.

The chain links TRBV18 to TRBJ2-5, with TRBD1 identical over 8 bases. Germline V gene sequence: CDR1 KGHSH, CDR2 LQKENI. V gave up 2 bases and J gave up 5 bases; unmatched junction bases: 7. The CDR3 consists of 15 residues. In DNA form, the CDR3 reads TGTGCCAGCTCACCAAAACAGGGGGGCGTTGAGACCCAGTACTTC. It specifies CASSPKQGGVETQYF.

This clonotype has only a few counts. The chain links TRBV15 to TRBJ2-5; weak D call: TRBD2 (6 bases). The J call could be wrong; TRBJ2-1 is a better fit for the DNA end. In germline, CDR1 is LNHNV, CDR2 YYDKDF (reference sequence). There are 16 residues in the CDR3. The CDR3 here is CATSREASGVYNEQFF. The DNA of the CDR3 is TGTGCCACCAGCAGAGAAGCATCGGGAGTCTACAATGAGCAGTTCTTC.

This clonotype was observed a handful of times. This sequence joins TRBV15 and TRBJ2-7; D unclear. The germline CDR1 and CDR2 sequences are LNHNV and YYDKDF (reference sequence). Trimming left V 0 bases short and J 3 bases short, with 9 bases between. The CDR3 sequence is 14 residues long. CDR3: CATSRDPGNYEQYF. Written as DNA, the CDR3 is TGTGCCACCAGCAGAGATCCTGGGAACTACGAGCAGTACTTC.

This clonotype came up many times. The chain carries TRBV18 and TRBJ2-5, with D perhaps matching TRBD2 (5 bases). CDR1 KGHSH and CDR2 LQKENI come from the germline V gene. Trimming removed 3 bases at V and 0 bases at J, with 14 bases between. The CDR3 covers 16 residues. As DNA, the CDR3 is TGTGCCAGCTCACCGATACCTGAGGGAAACCAAGAGACCCAGTACTTC. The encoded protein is CASSPIPEGNQETQYF.

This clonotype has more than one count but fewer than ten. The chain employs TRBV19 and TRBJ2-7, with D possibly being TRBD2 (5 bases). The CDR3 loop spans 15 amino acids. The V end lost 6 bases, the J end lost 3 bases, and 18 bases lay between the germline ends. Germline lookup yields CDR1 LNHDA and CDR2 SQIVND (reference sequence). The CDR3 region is CASRQTVSGNYEQYF. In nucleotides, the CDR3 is TGTGCCAGTAGGCAAACGGTGTCCGGGAACTACGAGCAGTACTTC.

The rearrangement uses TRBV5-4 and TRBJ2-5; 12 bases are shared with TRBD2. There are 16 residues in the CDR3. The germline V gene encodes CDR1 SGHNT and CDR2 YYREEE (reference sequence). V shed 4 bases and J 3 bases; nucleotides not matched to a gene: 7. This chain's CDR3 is CASSIGLAGWEETQYF. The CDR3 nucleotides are TGTGCCAGCAGCATCGGACTAGCGGGATGGGAAGAGACCCAGTACTTC. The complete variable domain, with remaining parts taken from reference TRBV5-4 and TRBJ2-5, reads ETGVTQSPTHLIKTRGQQVTLRCSSQSGHNTVSWYQQALGQGPQFIFQYYREEENGRGNFPPRFSGLQFPNYSSELNVNALELDDSALYLCASSIGLAGWEETQYFGPGTRLLVL.

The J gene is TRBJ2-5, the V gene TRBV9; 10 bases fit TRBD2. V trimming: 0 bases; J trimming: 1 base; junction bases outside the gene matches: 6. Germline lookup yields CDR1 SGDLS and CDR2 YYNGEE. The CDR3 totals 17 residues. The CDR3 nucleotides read TGTGCCAGCAGCGTAGCTGGGGCTAGCGGGGGCCAAGAGACCCAGTACTTC. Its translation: CASSVAGASGGQETQYF.

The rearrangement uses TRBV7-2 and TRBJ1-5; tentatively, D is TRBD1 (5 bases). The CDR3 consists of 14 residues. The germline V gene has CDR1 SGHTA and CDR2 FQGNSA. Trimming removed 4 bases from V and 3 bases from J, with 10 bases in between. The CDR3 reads CASSSDRPNQPQHF. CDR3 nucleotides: TGTGCCAGCAGCTCCGACAGACCCAATCAGCCCCAGCATTTT.

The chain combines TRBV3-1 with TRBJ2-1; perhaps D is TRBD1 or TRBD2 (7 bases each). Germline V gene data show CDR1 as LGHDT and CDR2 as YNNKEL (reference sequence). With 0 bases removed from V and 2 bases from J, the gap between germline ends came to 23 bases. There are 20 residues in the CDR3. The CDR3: CASSQETRTGGGGPYNEQFF. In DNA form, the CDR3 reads TGTGCCAGCAGCCAAGAAACAAGAACGGGGGGAGGGGGCCCCTACAATGAGCAGTTCTTC.

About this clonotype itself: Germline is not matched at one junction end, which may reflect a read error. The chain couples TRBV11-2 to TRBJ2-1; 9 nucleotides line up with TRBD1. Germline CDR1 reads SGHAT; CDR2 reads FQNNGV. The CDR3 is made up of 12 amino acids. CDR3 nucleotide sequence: TGTGCCAGCAGCGGGGACAGGGTAGGAGAGTACTTC. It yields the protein CASSGDRVGEYF.

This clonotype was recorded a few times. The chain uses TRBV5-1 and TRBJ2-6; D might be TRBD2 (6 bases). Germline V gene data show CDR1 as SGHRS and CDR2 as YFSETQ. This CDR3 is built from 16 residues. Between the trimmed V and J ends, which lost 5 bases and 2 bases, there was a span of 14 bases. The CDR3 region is CASRGGGVPGANVLTF. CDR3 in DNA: TGCGCCAGCAGAGGAGGAGGGGTACCTGGGGCCAACGTCCTGACTTTC.

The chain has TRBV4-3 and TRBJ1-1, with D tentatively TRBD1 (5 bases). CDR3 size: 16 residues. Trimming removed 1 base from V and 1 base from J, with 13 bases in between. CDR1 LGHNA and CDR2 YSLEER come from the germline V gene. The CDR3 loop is CASSQAAGYPNTEAFF. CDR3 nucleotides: TGCGCCAGCAGCCAAGCAGCAGGGTATCCGAACACTGAAGCTTTCTTT.

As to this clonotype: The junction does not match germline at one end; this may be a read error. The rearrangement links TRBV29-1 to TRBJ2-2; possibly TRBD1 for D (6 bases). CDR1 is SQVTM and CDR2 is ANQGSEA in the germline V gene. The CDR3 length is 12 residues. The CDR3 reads CSGEQGTGELFF. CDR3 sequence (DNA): TGCAGCGGTGAACAGGGCACCGGGGAGCTGTTTTTT.

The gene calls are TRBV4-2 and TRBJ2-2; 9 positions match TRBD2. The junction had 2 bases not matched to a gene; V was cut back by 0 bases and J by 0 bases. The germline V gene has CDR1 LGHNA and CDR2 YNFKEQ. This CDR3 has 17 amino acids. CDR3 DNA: TGTGCCAGCAGCCAAGATTTAGCGGGAGCGAACACCGGGGAGCTGTTTTTT. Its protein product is CASSQDLAGANTGELFF.

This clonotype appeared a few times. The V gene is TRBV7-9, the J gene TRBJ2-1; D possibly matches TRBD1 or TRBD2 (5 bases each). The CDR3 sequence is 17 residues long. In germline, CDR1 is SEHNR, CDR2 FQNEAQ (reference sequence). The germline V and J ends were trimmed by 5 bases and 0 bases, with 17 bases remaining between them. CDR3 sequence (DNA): TGTGCCAGCAGCCGCCTGGGGGAAACACCCTCCTACAATGAGCAGTTCTTC. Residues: CASSRLGETPSYNEQFF.

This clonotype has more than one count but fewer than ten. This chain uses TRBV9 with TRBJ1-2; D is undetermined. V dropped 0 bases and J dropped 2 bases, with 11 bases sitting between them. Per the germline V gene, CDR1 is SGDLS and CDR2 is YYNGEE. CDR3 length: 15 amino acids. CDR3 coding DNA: TGTGCCAGCAGCGTAGCAGCACTCGACAACTATGGCTACACCTTC. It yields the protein CASSVAALDNYGYTF.

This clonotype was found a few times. The CDR3: CASSSQTRDRWSNQPQHF. As DNA, the CDR3 is TGTGCCAGCAGCTCTCAAACACGGGACAGGTGGAGTAACCAGCCCCAGCATTTT. The rearrangement uses TRBV7-9 and TRBJ1-5, with TRBD1 matching over 8 bases. The CDR3 contains 18 residues. Germline V CDR1 and CDR2: SEHNR, FQNEAQ (reference sequence). After removal of 4 bases from V and 7 bases from J, the junction contained 18 bases not matched to a gene.

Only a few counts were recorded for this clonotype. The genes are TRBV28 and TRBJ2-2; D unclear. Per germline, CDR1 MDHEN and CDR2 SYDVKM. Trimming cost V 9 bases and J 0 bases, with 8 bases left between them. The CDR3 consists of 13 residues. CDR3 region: CASETANTGELFF. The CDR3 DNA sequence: TGTGCCAGTGAGACCGCGAACACCGGGGAGCTGTTTTTT.

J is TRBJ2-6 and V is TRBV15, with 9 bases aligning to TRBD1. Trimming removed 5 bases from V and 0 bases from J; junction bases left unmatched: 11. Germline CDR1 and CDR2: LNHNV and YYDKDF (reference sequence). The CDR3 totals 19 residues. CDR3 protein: CATSPLAGTGFSGANVLTF. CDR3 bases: TGTGCCACCAGCCCTCTGGCCGGGACAGGGTTCTCTGGGGCCAACGTCCTGACTTTC.